The 32 T cell receptor beta chains presented below share a single source sample, sequenced in a study of cytomegalovirus exposure and HLA in healthy donors. The PCR made use of 60 Vbeta and 13 Jbeta primers. Repertoires were generated with immunoSEQ multiplex PCR, while TCRdb's copy carries only in-frame clones and drops some. The data hold under 150,000 clones, with more than 65% observed a single time. What was sequenced was PBMCs. These receptors were taken from a man in his fifties in good health and CMV-seronegative.

The chain combines TRBV30 with TRBJ2-7; D is unresolved. From germline, CDR1 is GTSNPN and CDR2 SVGIG (reference sequence). The V end lost 1 base, the J end lost 2 bases, and 21 bases lay between the germline ends. CDR3 length: 17 residues. The chain's CDR3 is CAWSAPHGLTRTYEQYF. In nucleotides, the CDR3 is TGTGCCTGGAGTGCCCCACATGGGCTTACAAGGACCTACGAGCAGTACTTC.

The V call is TRBV6-5, the J call TRBJ2-3, with TRBD2 matching 7 bases. From germline, CDR1 is MNHEY and CDR2 SVGAGI. Trimming at V came to 11 bases and at J to 3 bases, leaving 8 bases not matched to a gene. The CDR3 has 13 amino acids. DNA of the CDR3: TGTGCCTCCCGACTAGCTGGGACAGATACGCAGTATTTT. Protein sequence: CASRLAGTDTQYF.

The rearrangement uses TRBV15 and TRBJ1-1; a weak D match, TRBD1 (6 bases). The CDR3 length is 15 residues. In germline, CDR1 is LNHNV, CDR2 YYDKDF (reference sequence). The ends were cut back, 0 bases at V and 8 bases at J, with 16 bases in the middle. The CDR3 is CATSRDRGISFEAFF. CDR3 bases: TGTGCCACCAGCAGAGACAGGGGAATCTCCTTCGAAGCTTTCTTT. Together with reference TRBV15 and TRBJ1-1, the CDR3 gives the full variable domain: DAMVIQNPRYQVTQFGKPVTLSCSQTLNHNVMYWYQQKSSQAPKLLFHYYDKDFNNEADTPDNFQSRRPNTSFCFLDIRSPGLGDTAMYLCATSRDRGISFEAFFGQGTRLTVV.

The sample holds a few counts of this clone. Here the CDR3 DNA reads TGCGCCAGCAGCCAAGCAACAGGGAGTCGCGCTGAAGCTTTCTTT. The encoded protein is CASSQATGSRAEAFF. V and J are TRBV4-1 and TRBJ1-1, with D perhaps TRBD1 (6 bases). Trimming cost V 1 base and J 6 bases, with 15 bases left between them. The germline V gene encodes CDR1 MGHRA and CDR2 YSYEKL. There are 15 residues in the CDR3.

This chain connects TRBV9 to TRBJ2-3; D possibly corresponds to TRBD2 (5 bases). This CDR3 spans 15 amino acids. Trimming took off 0 bases at V and 0 bases at J, with 8 bases between the two ends. Germline values: CDR1 SGDLS, CDR2 YYNGEE. The CDR3 region has the DNA TGTGCCAGCAGCGTAGGCGGGTTTAGCACAGATACGCAGTATTTT. It is translated as CASSVGGFSTDTQYF.

On this clone: A junction end diverges from the germline sequence, so it may reflect a read error. The V gene is TRBV7-2, the J gene TRBJ2-5, with 8 bases identical to TRBD2. This CDR3 contains 13 residues. CDR1 is SGHTA and CDR2 is FQGNSA in the germline V gene. The CDR3 nucleotides are TGTGCCAGCAGCTTCTCGCGGGGGGCCCCGGGAGACTTC. The encoded protein is CASSFSRGAPGDF.

The rearrangement joins TRBV9 to TRBJ2-5; 7 bases are shared with TRBD1. V lost 0 bases, J lost 2 bases, and 4 bases stayed unmatched. This CDR3 is 15 amino acids long. CDR1 and CDR2 from the germline V gene are SGDLS and YYNGEE. In DNA form, the CDR3 reads TGTGCCAGCAGCGTAGGGGGACAGCTTCAAGAGACCCAGTACTTC. Translated, it gives CASSVGGQLQETQYF.

The chain carries TRBV27 and TRBJ2-7, with D tentatively TRBD2 (6 bases). The CDR3 sequence is 16 residues long. Germline-derived CDR1 and CDR2 are MNHEY and SMNVEV (reference sequence). Trimming stripped 6 bases from V and 3 bases from J, with 21 bases between. The CDR3 is CASRPERALSNYEQYF. The CDR3 coding sequence is TGTGCCAGCAGGCCAGAGCGGGCCCTTTCAAACTACGAGCAGTACTTC.

The V call is TRBV5-1, the J call TRBJ1-2, with 9 bases fitting TRBD1. This CDR3 has 13 residues. The V segment lost 3 bases and the J segment 7 bases; nucleotides outside the gene matches: 4. Per the germline V gene, CDR1 is SGHRS and CDR2 is YFSETQ. This CDR3 reads CASSWGQGGGYTF. The CDR3 DNA reads as TGCGCCAGCAGCTGGGGACAGGGAGGTGGCTACACCTTC.

V is TRBV7-6 and J is TRBJ2-1; a possible D gene is TRBD1 (7 bases). Trimming took 0 bases from V and 0 from J, leaving 12 bases between them. This CDR3 contains 17 residues. The V gene's germline CDR1 is SGHVS and CDR2 FNYEAQ. CDR3 protein: CASSLAPGDSSYNEQFF. The CDR3 DNA sequence: TGTGCCAGCAGCTTAGCCCCGGGGGACAGCTCCTACAATGAGCAGTTCTTC.

The chain employs TRBV6-6 and TRBJ2-1; TRBD1 might be the D (5 bases). The germline V gene encodes CDR1 MNHNY and CDR2 SVGAGI (reference sequence). The CDR3 spans 13 residues. V was cut by 7 bases and J by 7 bases, with 14 bases left in between. The CDR3 DNA reads as TGTGCCAGCAACCGATTCCAGGGTAATGAGCAGTTCTTC. It is translated as CASNRFQGNEQFF.

V gene TRBV19 combines with J gene TRBJ2-6, with 8 positions matching TRBD1. V lost 4 bases, J lost 2 bases, and 7 bases stayed unmatched. This CDR3 contains 17 residues. CDR1 and CDR2 from the germline V gene are LNHDA and SQIVND (reference sequence). The CDR3 DNA follows: TGTGCCAGTAGTAAAACGGCAGGGGGCGCTGGGGCCAACGTCCTGACTTTC. It is translated as CASSKTAGGAGANVLTF.

This chain joins TRBV11-3 and TRBJ1-2, with 8 bases lining up with TRBD1. Germline values: CDR1 SGHNT, CDR2 YENEEA. This CDR3 comprises 15 residues. V gave up 1 base and J gave up 4 bases; unmatched junction bases: 5. The chain's CDR3 is CASSLGPGGFYGYTF. The CDR3 DNA follows: TGTGCCAGCAGCTTAGGCCCAGGGGGCTTCTATGGCTACACCTTC. Combining the CDR3 with reference TRBV11-3 and TRBJ1-2 gives the whole variable domain EAGVVQSPRYKIIEKKQPVAFWCNPISGHNTLYWYLQNLGQGPELLIRYENEEAVDDSQLPKDRFSAERLKGVDSTLKIQPAELGDSAVYLCASSLGPGGFYGYTFGSGTRLTVV.

The rearrangement joins TRBV30 to TRBJ2-7; 10 bases map to TRBD1. Trimming took 1 base from V and 3 from J; bases not matched to a gene: 6. The CDR3 length is 15 residues. In germline, CDR1 is GTSNPN, CDR2 SVGIG (reference sequence). The CDR3 protein is CAWSAPGQGHYEQYF. DNA for the CDR3: TGTGCCTGGAGTGCTCCGGGACAGGGGCACTACGAGCAGTACTTC.

V and J are TRBV12-5 and TRBJ1-2; 9 bases line up with TRBD1. Looked up from germline, CDR1 is LGHNT and CDR2 is FRNRAP. This CDR3 is 16 amino acids long. V was pared by 6 bases and J by 12 bases, with 20 bases of the junction left unmatched. The DNA for the CDR3 is TGTGCTAGTGGCCGACAGGGGGATTCCGTTGGTACTACTAACACCTTC. This gives the protein CASGRQGDSVGTTNTF.

V and J are TRBV11-2 and TRBJ2-3; 11 bases align to TRBD2. Germline V CDR1 and CDR2: SGHAT, FQNNGV. This CDR3 contains 15 residues. With 2 bases clipped from V and 6 bases from J, the junction kept 4 bases outside the gene matches. DNA of the CDR3: TGTGCCAGCAGCTTAAGCGGGACTAGCGGCGATACGCAGTATTTT. Encoded protein: CASSLSGTSGDTQYF.

The chain employs TRBV29-1 and TRBJ2-5; 9 nucleotides match TRBD2. The CDR3 runs to 15 residues. V lost 5 bases to trimming and J lost 4 bases; unmatched junction nucleotides: 11. Germline CDR1 SQVTM, CDR2 ANQGSEA. The CDR3 reads CSVRRGGLSRETQYF. As DNA, the CDR3 is TGCAGCGTTCGGCGGGGGGGCCTATCTCGAGAGACCCAGTACTTC. Variable domain in full (rest from reference TRBV29-1 and TRBJ2-5): SAVISQKPSRDICQRGTSLTIQCQVDSQVTMMFWYRQQPGQSLTLIATANQGSEATYESGFVIDKFPISRPNLTFSTLTVSNMSPEDSSIYLCSVRRGGLSRETQYFGPGTRLLVL.

This clone was observed a single time. This rearrangement joins TRBV4-1 to TRBJ2-4; TRBD2 aligns across 10 bases. CDR1 is MGHRA, CDR2 YSYEKL, per germline. The CDR3 consists of 15 residues. V lost 2 bases to trimming and J lost 6 bases; unmatched junction nucleotides: 4. CDR3 protein: CASSQPLAGGNIQYF. CDR3 nucleotide sequence: TGCGCCAGCAGCCAACCCTTAGCGGGGGGAAACATTCAGTACTTC.

This clone was recorded once. This chain connects TRBV5-8 to TRBJ1-2, with D perhaps matching TRBD1 (5 bases). This CDR3 has 14 residues. Trimming pared 0 bases from V and 4 bases from J, leaving 10 bases between. Germline V CDR1 and CDR2: SGHTS, YDEGEE. The CDR3 here is CASSLDRQSYGYTF. In DNA form, the CDR3 reads TGTGCCAGCAGCTTGGATAGACAGAGCTATGGCTACACCTTC.

V gene TRBV7-9 combines with J gene TRBJ2-5; TRBD2 is a possible D gene (6 bases). Trimming removed 3 bases at V and 4 bases at J, with 9 bases between. Germline V gene lookup returns CDR1 SEHNR and CDR2 FQNEAQ (reference sequence). The CDR3 has 13 residues. The CDR3 loop is CASSLGGVETQYF. The CDR3 DNA is TGTGCCAGCAGCTTGGGCGGGGTAGAGACCCAGTACTTC.

The gene calls are TRBV7-6 and TRBJ2-7, with TRBD2 identical over 8 bases. J lost 4 bases, V lost 2 bases, and 7 bases had no gene match. The CDR3 contains 15 residues. The germline CDR1 and CDR2 sequences are SGHVS and FNYEAQ. The CDR3 nucleotides are TGTGCCAGCAGCTTATATTCGGGGGGGCCGTACGAGCAGTACTTC. Translated, it gives CASSLYSGGPYEQYF.

The gene calls are TRBV4-1 and TRBJ2-7, with 8 bases aligning to TRBD1. The CDR3 totals 15 residues. Per the germline V gene, CDR1 is MGHRA and CDR2 is YSYEKL. Trimming at V came to 4 bases and at J to 5 bases, leaving 10 bases not matched to a gene. CDR3 amino acids: CASSRLTGETHEQYF. The CDR3 DNA reads as TGCGCCAGCAGCCGGCTGACAGGGGAGACCCACGAGCAGTACTTC.

This chain joins TRBV6-1 and TRBJ2-1; weak D call: TRBD1 (6 bases). Germline V CDR1 and CDR2: MNHNS, SASEGT. Trimming removed 6 bases at V and 3 bases at J, with 9 bases between. This CDR3 has 13 residues. DNA for the CDR3: TGTGCCAGCAGGGCGGACAGCTACAATGAGCAGTTCTTC. Translated, it gives CASRADSYNEQFF.

J is TRBJ1-2 and V is TRBV5-1; 10 bases agree with TRBD1. There are 15 residues in the CDR3. Unmatched junction bases numbered 6, after V lost 4 bases and J lost 3 bases. CDR1 is SGHRS and CDR2 is YFSETQ in the germline V gene. CDR3 nucleotide sequence: TGCGCCAGCAGCCCCGGGACAGGGGTTGACTATGGCTACACCTTC. It translates to CASSPGTGVDYGYTF.

The genes are TRBV13 and TRBJ1-1; 8 bases map to TRBD1. Germline lookup yields CDR1 PRHDT and CDR2 FYEKMQ (reference sequence). The V and J ends lost 0 bases and 1 base, in that order; junction bases with no gene match: 10. The CDR3 is 18 amino acids. CDR3 coding DNA: TGTGCCAGCAGCTTAGGGTTGGGACAGGCGATTAAGAACACTGAAGCTTTCTTT. This gives the protein CASSLGLGQAIKNTEAFF.

This clone occurred a few times. J is TRBJ2-3 and V is TRBV9, with 9 bases identical to TRBD2. Per germline, CDR1 SGDLS and CDR2 YYNGEE. The CDR3 totals 16 residues. After removal of 0 bases from V and 5 bases from J, the junction contained 7 bases not matched to a gene. In nucleotides, the CDR3 is TGTGCCAGCAGCGTAGGGGCGGGGGGGCCCGGAGATACGCAGTATTTT. Its protein is CASSVGAGGPGDTQYF.

The chain carries TRBV2 and TRBJ1-1, with unresolved D. Germline V gene lookup returns CDR1 SNHLY and CDR2 FYNNEI. This CDR3 has 13 residues. V dropped 3 bases and J dropped 1 base, with 6 bases sitting between them. CDR3 DNA sequence: TGTGCCAGCAGTGAGGAGCAGAACACTGAAGCTTTCTTT. This translates into CASSEEQNTEAFF.

The chain is built from TRBV2 and TRBJ1-4; D may be TRBD1 (5 bases). Trimming pared 3 bases from V and 7 bases from J, leaving 21 bases between. There are 17 residues in the CDR3. Germline CDR1 is SNHLY and CDR2 is FYNNEI. CDR3 sequence: CASSDLVSAGGGEKLFF. In nucleotides, the CDR3 is TGTGCCAGCAGTGATCTTGTGTCTGCTGGGGGGGGTGAAAAACTGTTTTTT.

The chain carries TRBV7-9 and TRBJ1-4; TRBD1 aligns across 8 bases. CDR3 length: 19 amino acids. Germline trimming cut 0 bases from V and 8 bases from J; bases unmatched to any gene: 17. The germline V gene encodes CDR1 SEHNR and CDR2 FQNEAQ (reference sequence). The CDR3 reads CASSLAYLEVGRGREKLFF. The CDR3, as DNA: TGTGCCAGCAGCTTAGCATACTTGGAGGTAGGCAGGGGGCGAGAAAAACTGTTTTTT.

This chain uses TRBV29-1 with TRBJ2-3; possible D gene TRBD2, 6 bases. This CDR3 has 14 residues. Looked up from germline, CDR1 is SQVTM and CDR2 is ANQGSEA. Deletions cut 3 bases from V and 0 bases from J, with 10 bases between. The CDR3 region is CSVEPLASTDTQYF. The CDR3 bases are TGCAGCGTTGAGCCCCTAGCGAGCACAGATACGCAGTATTTT.

The J gene is TRBJ1-2, the V gene TRBV4-2; TRBD1 agrees at 8 bases. Germline V gives CDR1 LGHNA, CDR2 YNFKEQ. V dropped 3 bases and J dropped 4; count of bases not matched to a gene: 4. The CDR3 sequence is 14 residues long. For the CDR3, the DNA is TGTGCCAGCAGCCATGACACAGGGGGCTATGGCTACACCTTC. Translation gives CASSHDTGGYGYTF.

The rearrangement uses TRBV4-3 and TRBJ2-2; 14 nucleotides line up with TRBD2. The CDR3 has 17 amino acids. Trimming took 4 bases from V and 3 from J; bases not matched to a gene: 4. CDR1 is LGHNA, CDR2 YSLEER, per germline. The CDR3 region is CASSRTSGGRYTGELFF. The CDR3 DNA sequence: TGCGCCAGCAGCCGGACTAGCGGGGGGCGGTACACCGGGGAGCTGTTTTTT.